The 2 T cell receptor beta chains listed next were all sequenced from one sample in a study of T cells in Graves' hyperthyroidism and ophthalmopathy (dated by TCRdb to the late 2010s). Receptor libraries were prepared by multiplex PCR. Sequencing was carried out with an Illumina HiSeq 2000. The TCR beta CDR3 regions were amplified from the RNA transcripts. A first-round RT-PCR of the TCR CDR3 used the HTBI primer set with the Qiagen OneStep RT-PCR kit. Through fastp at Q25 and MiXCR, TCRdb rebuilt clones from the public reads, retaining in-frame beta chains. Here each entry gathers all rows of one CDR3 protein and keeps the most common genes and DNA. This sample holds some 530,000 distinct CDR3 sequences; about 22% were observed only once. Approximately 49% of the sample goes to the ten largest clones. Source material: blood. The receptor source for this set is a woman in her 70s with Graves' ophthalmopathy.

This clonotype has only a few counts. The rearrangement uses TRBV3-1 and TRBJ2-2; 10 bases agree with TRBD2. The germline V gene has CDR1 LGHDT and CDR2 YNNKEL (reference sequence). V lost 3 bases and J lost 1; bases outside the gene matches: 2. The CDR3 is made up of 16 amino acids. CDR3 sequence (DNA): TGTGCCAGCAGCCAGACTAGCGGGCTGAACACCGGGGAGCTGTTTTTT. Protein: CASSQTSGLNTGELFF.

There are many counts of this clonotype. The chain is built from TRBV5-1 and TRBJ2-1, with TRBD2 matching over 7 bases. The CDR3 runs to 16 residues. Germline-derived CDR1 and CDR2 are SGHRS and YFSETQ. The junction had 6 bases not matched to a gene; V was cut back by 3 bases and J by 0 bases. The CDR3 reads CASSSLGGSSYNEQFF. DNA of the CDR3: TGCGCCAGCAGCTCTCTGGGAGGGAGCTCCTACAATGAGCAGTTCTTC.